This T cell receptor (beta chain) is drawn from a study of long-term antiretroviral therapy in people with HIV. The study, taken as a whole, reports: Clones that had undergone expansion before ART dominated the repertoire at all time points.

Turning to this clone: Its antigen is unidentified.

This was the immunoSEQ v3.0 assay at survey level. Measured with immunoSEQ multiplex PCR; TCRdb has only the in-frame clones, and not every one. The repertoire holds more than 25,000 clones, with 87% as singletons. Germline lookup yields CDR1 MDHEN and CDR2 SYDVKM. V lost 5 bases to trimming and J lost 6 bases; unmatched junction nucleotides: 11. The CDR3 totals 16 residues. Sequencing used unsorted PBMCs, obtained 2 years after starting antiretroviral therapy. The chain links TRBV28 to TRBJ2-1; the match to TRBD1 covers 9 bases. The sequence came from a man in his forties or fifties with HIV. In DNA form, the CDR3 reads TGTGCCAGCAGTCCCTCGGGGGACAGGGCCGGCAATGAGCAGTTCTTC. Translation: CASSPSGDRAGNEQFF. The variable domain in full, with the rest retrieved from reference TRBV28 and TRBJ2-1, is DVKVTQSSRYLVKRTGEKVFLECVQDMDHENMFWYRQDPGLGLRLIYFSYDVKMKEKGDIPEGYSVSREKKERFSLILESASTNQTSMYLCASSPSGDRAGNEQFFGPGTRLTVL.